A selection of T cell receptor beta chains follows, all from one sample in a study of T cell changes during pregnancy in multiple sclerosis. Sequencing was performed with immunoSEQ multiplex PCR; in TCRdb, only in-frame clones are kept and a portion is missing. The table shows approximately 20,000 clones, with over 80% occurring only once. The starting material was CD8+ T cells from peripheral blood mononuclear cells, obtained after pregnancy. Every receptor here comes from a female donor in good health, enrolled as a control in a pregnancy study. Both conserved end residues are part of each CDR3. A D gene is named only where the DNA matches it firmly. A clone size is listed for some rows: how often the clone was seen (once, few, many), or a class if it is expanded.

D | J | size | V | CDR3 | DNA
NA | TRBJ2-3 | NA | TRBV20-1 | CSVKEPDTQYF | TGCAGTGTGAAGGAGCCAGATACGCAGTATTTT
TRBD2 | TRBJ2-3 | NA | TRBV7-2 | CASIWGTSGGPGTDTQYF | TGTGCCAGCATCTGGGGCACTAGCGGGGGGCCGGGCACAGATACGCAGTATTTT
NA | TRBJ2-1 | NA | TRBV2 | CASTHTHNEQFF | TGTGCCAGCACCCACACCCACAATGAGCAGTTCTTC
TRBD1 | TRBJ2-7 | once | TRBV7-6 | CASSLGTGLPYEQYF | TGTGCCAGCAGCTTAGGGACAGGGCTCCCCTACGAGCAGTACTTC
TRBD1 | TRBJ1-2 | NA | TRBV4-2 | CASSPGQGNYGYTF | TGTGCCAGCAGCCCGGGACAGGGGAACTATGGCTACACCTTC
TRBD1 | TRBJ2-2 | NA | TRBV7-2 | CASSLGDRELRTNTGELFF | TGTGCCAGCAGCTTAGGGGACAGGGAACTACGAACGAACACCGGGGAGCTGTTTTTT
NA | TRBJ2-7 | NA | TRBV19 | CASSMGLSYEQYF | TGTGCCAGTAGCATGGGCCTCTCCTACGAGCAGTACTTC
NA | TRBJ2-7 | NA | TRBV27 | CASSPLTGPAHYEQYF | TGTGCCAGCAGTCCCTTGACGGGTCCAGCCCACTACGAGCAGTACTTC
TRBD2 | TRBJ2-7 | NA | TRBV5-4 | CASSHGLAVYEQYF | TGTGCCAGCAGCCACGGACTAGCAGTCTACGAGCAGTACTTC
TRBD1 | TRBJ1-2 | NA | TRBV2 | CASTTDRVVYKNYGYTF | TGTGCCAGCACTACGGACAGGGTCGTCTACAAAAACTATGGCTACACCTTC
NA | TRBJ2-3 | NA | TRBV4-3 | CASSQGTFSTDTQYF | TGCGCCAGCAGCCAAGGGACTTTTAGCACAGATACGCAGTATTTT
TRBD2 | TRBJ2-7 | NA | TRBV27 | CASSTGTSGGTEQYF | TGTGCCAGCAGTACTGGGACTAGCGGGGGGACCGAGCAGTACTTC
NA | TRBJ2-2 | NA | TRBV10-3 | CATEDTGTGELFF | TGTGCCACCGAAGACACAGGGACCGGGGAGCTGTTTTTT
TRBD1 | TRBJ2-7 | NA | TRBV6-1 | CASSVLDREHEQYF | TGTGCCAGCAGTGTCTTAGACAGGGAGCACGAGCAGTACTTC